This T cell receptor (beta chain) is from a study of Ad26.COV2.S vaccination and SARS-CoV-2 variants. Study in general: The trial was COV1001 and the donor's arm was Ad26.COV2.S. The study gave Ad26.COV2.S intramuscularly, once or twice 56 days apart.

A note on this clone: The antigen is not known.

Method: immunoSEQ multiplex PCR; TCRdb's copy keeps in-frame clones and lacks some. This sample has 350,000 to 400,000 clones; about 88% occur once, and the top ten carry 1.5% to 2%. CDR3 size: 14 residues. Trimming cost V 8 bases and J 4 bases, with 18 bases left between them. CDR1 is MNHEY, CDR2 SVGAGI, per germline. The treatment was: around 19 received Ad26.COV2.S at low or high dose, single or two shots; about 5 received placebo; per-sample allocation not given. Samples analyzed were those drawn on day 63 after the first vaccine or placebo injection. Vaccine was an Ad26 vector expressing Wuhan-strain SARS-CoV-2 spike. Broader study findings: Placebo recipients showed lower spike-specific TCR breadth than vaccinees.

This sequence was found in a person aged 18 to 65 who received the Ad26.COV2.S COVID-19 vaccine or a placebo. This chain connects TRBV6-5 to TRBJ2-7; TRBD2 is a possible D gene (5 bases). This material consisted of peripheral blood, taken in a trial of Ad26.COV2.S vaccine versus placebo. CDR3 protein: CASSSGLGSYEQYF. The CDR3 DNA follows: TGTGCCAGCTCCTCCGGGCTAGGGAGTTACGAGCAGTACTTC.